These T cell receptor beta chains were read from a single sample in a study of T cells after yellow fever vaccination. TCRdb re-derived calls from the 5' RACE reads in MiXCR, one entry per CDR3 protein. The sample has almost 600,000 distinct CDR3 sequences; around an eighth are singletons. This specimen was PBMCs, taken on the day of the yellow fever booster vaccination. These receptors were taken from a man aged 25 to 45 who received the YFV17D yellow fever vaccine. Both conserved end residues are part of each CDR3. D genes are given only for firm matches. Size is omitted from some rows. Given values are once, few, many or a class for expanded clones.

j_gene,d_gene,abundance,v_gene,CDR3nt,CDR3aa
TRBJ2-5,TRBD1,NA,TRBV29-1,TGCAGCGCCGGACAGGGGGACGAGACCCAGTACTTC,CSAGQGDETQYF
TRBJ1-5,NA,NA,TRBV24-1,TGTGCCACCAGTGAGCGGACAGATCAGCCCCAGCATTTT,CATSERTDQPQHF
TRBJ1-4,NA,NA,TRBV7-9,TGTGCCAGCAATGGGGTCGGGGAAAAACTGTTTTTT,CASNGVGEKLFF
TRBJ2-2,NA,few,TRBV5-1,TGCGCCAGCAGCTTGGAACACCACACCGGGGAGCTGTTTTTT,CASSLEHHTGELFF
TRBJ2-1,TRBD2,NA,TRBV7-3,TGTGCCAGCAGCTTAACGGCCAGCGGGGGGGCAGGTGAGCAGTTCTTC,CASSLTASGGAGEQFF
TRBJ2-1,TRBD2,NA,TRBV4-3,TGCGCCAGCAGCGCACAACTAGCGGGAGGGATTGAGCAGTTCTTC,CASSAQLAGGIEQFF
TRBJ2-3,TRBD2,NA,TRBV6-1,TGTGCCAGCAGGGAATTTCCTGGCCGAGGGACTAGCGGGAGGGCCGCAGATACGCAGTATTTT,CASREFPGRGTSGRAADTQYF
TRBJ1-4,NA,few,TRBV28,TGTGCCAGCAGCAGCCCTGCAACTAATGAAAAACTGTTTTTT,CASSSPATNEKLFF
TRBJ2-1,NA,few,TRBV5-1,TGCGCCAGCAGCCCGGAGGGAGTCAGGGAGCAGTTCTTC,CASSPEGVREQFF
TRBJ1-1,NA,NA,TRBV14,TGTGCCAGCAGCCATAAGCTTCTGCCGGGACGGAGGAACACTGAAGCTTTCTTT,CASSHKLLPGRRNTEAFF
TRBJ2-1,TRBD2,many,TRBV5-1,TGCGCCAGCAGCTACACTAGCGCGAGCTCCTACAATGAGCAGTTCTTC,CASSYTSASSYNEQFF
TRBJ2-7,TRBD1,few,TRBV20-1,TGCAGTGCTAGAGGACCCAGGGGGCAAGAGCAGTACTTC,CSARGPRGQEQYF
TRBJ2-2,TRBD1,few,TRBV5-6,TGTGCCAGCAGCTTGCCACCCCCATCCGGGACAGGGTATATCGGGGAGCTGTTTTTT,CASSLPPPSGTGYIGELFF
TRBJ1-4,NA,many,TRBV6-1,TGTGCCAGCAGCCTTTACCCCCCGGGGCAGGGTGAAAAACTGTTTTTT,CASSLYPPGQGEKLFF
TRBJ2-3,NA,many,TRBV27,TGTGCCAGCAGTTCGTTCGATACGCAGTATTTT,CASSSFDTQYF
TRBJ1-2,NA,few,TRBV3-1,TGTGCCAGCAGCCAAGATCCAGGGCGGACGAACTATGGCTACACCTTC,CASSQDPGRTNYGYTF
TRBJ2-7,NA,many,TRBV30,TGTGCCGGTCGGGACGGCTACGAGCAGTACTTC,CAGRDGYEQYF
TRBJ2-3,NA,few,TRBV12-3/TRBV12-4,TGTGCCAGCAGAACAACAGGGCGGAGGACAGATACGCAGTATTTT,CASRTTGRRTDTQYF
TRBJ2-1,TRBD2,NA,TRBV20-1,TGCAGTGCTAGAAACCCAGCGGGAGGCCCCTACAATGAGCAGTTCTTC,CSARNPAGGPYNEQFF
TRBJ1-1,NA,few,TRBV14,TGTGCCAGCAGCCAACGAGTCGTCACTGAAGCTTTCTTT,CASSQRVVTEAFF
TRBJ2-1,TRBD2,NA,TRBV20-1,TGCAGTGCTATAGCGGGAGTTTCCTCCTACAATGAGCAGTTCTTC,CSAIAGVSSYNEQFF
TRBJ2-1,NA,NA,TRBV15,TGTGCCACCAGCAGCCTTGGGCGGCGTGAGCAGTTCTTC,CATSSLGRREQFF
TRBJ2-4,NA,few,TRBV30,TGTGCCTGGAGTCGGGACCTAAACATTCAGTACTTC,CAWSRDLNIQYF
TRBJ2-7,TRBD2,NA,TRBV5-1,TGCGCCAGCAGTCCTAGCGGGATAGGGGAGCAGTACTTC,CASSPSGIGEQYF
TRBJ2-2,NA,many,TRBV6-2/TRBV6-3,TGTGCCAGCAGTTTCAGGGGAGGAACCGGGGAGCTGTTTTTT,CASSFRGGTGELFF
TRBJ2-5,NA,NA,TRBV3-1,TGTGCCAGCAGCCAAGTGGGCGGGTGGGAGACCCAGTACTTC,CASSQVGGWETQYF
TRBJ2-1,TRBD2,NA,TRBV2,TGTGCCAGCAGTGACCCGGCGGGAGGGCCGGAATACAATGAGCAGTTCTTC,CASSDPAGGPEYNEQFF
TRBJ2-7,NA,few,TRBV29-1,TGCAGCGCACGAGTGCAATCCTACGAGCAGTACTTC,CSARVQSYEQYF
TRBJ2-1,TRBD2,many,TRBV5-5,TGTGCCAGCAGCTTGCGCCGGGAGGGCCTGGGGAATGAGCAGTTCTTC,CASSLRREGLGNEQFF
TRBJ2-1,NA,few,TRBV10-3,TGTGCCATCAGTGCTATCGGGAGTGGTGGGTCTGAGCAGTTCTTC,CAISAIGSGGSEQFF
TRBJ2-7,TRBD1,NA,TRBV7-2,TGTGCCAGCAGCTTAGCGACAGGGGGCTGGGGCGAGCAGTACTTC,CASSLATGGWGEQYF
TRBJ2-1,NA,NA,TRBV20-1,TGCAGTGCTAGAGATCCCGGGAATTCCTACAATGAGCAGTTCTTC,CSARDPGNSYNEQFF
TRBJ2-1,TRBD2,NA,TRBV29-1,TGCAGCACAGAACTAGCGGGGGTCTACAATGAGCAGTTCTTC,CSTELAGVYNEQFF
TRBJ2-1,TRBD2,many,TRBV11-2,TGTGCCAGCAGCCTTGGGACTAGCGGATCTAGCTCCTACAATGAGCAGTTCTTC,CASSLGTSGSSSYNEQFF
TRBJ2-4,NA,NA,TRBV27,TGTGCCAGCAGTTTATCCGCCCGGTTCGCTAAGTACTTC,CASSLSARFAKYF
TRBJ2-2,TRBD1,many,TRBV18,TGTGCCAGCTCACCTTGGACAGGGGGGACCGGGGAGCTGTTTTTT,CASSPWTGGTGELFF
TRBJ2-1,TRBD2,few,TRBV5-4,TGTGCCTGGAGAGGGCTAGCGGGAGTGAATGAGCAGTTCTTC,CAWRGLAGVNEQFF
TRBJ2-5,TRBD1,NA,TRBV7-8,TGTGCCAGCAGCTCAGGGACAGGGGTTGGAGGAGAGACCCAGTACTTC,CASSSGTGVGGETQYF
TRBJ2-3,NA,NA,TRBV5-1,TGCGCCAGCAGCTTGGGGCAGCTTCACACAGATACGCAGTATTTT,CASSLGQLHTDTQYF
TRBJ1-4,NA,few,TRBV30,TGTGCCTGGAGGCACAGTTCAAAGGGGGAAAAACTGTTTTTT,CAWRHSSKGEKLFF
TRBJ2-1,TRBD2,NA,TRBV5-6,TGTGCCAGCAGCGAGACCGGGACTAGCTCCTACAATGAGCAGTTCTTC,CASSETGTSSYNEQFF
TRBJ2-1,TRBD2,NA,TRBV4-3,TGCGCCAGCAGCCAAGATCTCCCTAGCGGGAGGAGAAATGAGCAGTTCTTC,CASSQDLPSGRRNEQFF
TRBJ2-5,TRBD2,NA,TRBV18,TGTGCCAGCTCACCCCCCGGGACTAGCGGGGGTAGAAGCGGAGAGACCCAGTACTTC,CASSPPGTSGGRSGETQYF
TRBJ2-1,TRBD2,few,TRBV12-3/TRBV12-4,TGTGCCAGCAGTCCTCGAGCGGGAGTCAATGAGCAGTTCTTC,CASSPRAGVNEQFF
TRBJ2-7,NA,few,TRBV2,TGTGCCAGCAACGAACAAGGGCGCGGATCCTACGAGCAGTACTTC,CASNEQGRGSYEQYF
TRBJ2-5,TRBD2,NA,TRBV20-1,TGCAGTGCTAGAGGGCCTAGCGGGTACCAAGAGACCCAGTACTTC,CSARGPSGYQETQYF